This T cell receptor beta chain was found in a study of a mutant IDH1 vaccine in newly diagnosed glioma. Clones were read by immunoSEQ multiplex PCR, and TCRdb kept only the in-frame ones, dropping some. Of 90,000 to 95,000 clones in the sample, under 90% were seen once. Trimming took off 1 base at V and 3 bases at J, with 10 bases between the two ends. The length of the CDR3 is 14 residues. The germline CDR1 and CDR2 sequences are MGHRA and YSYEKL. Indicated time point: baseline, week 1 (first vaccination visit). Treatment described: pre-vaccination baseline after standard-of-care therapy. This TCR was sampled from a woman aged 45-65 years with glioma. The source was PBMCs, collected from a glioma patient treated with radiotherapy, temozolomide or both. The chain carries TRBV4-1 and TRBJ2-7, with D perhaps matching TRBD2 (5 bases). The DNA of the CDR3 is TGCGCCAGCAGCCAAGTCGGGGTCAGCTACGAGCAGTACTTC. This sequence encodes CASSQVGVSYEQYF.